One T cell receptor beta chain is described in this entry. Antigen unknown. Other DNA sequences within the sample encode an identical CDR3. Deletions cut 2 bases from V and 3 bases from J, with 8 bases between. The CDR3 sequence is 14 residues long. Germline V gene lookup returns CDR1 MGHRA and CDR2 YSYEKL. This entry is derived from a study of shared clonotypes between healthy human individuals. Study-wide points: Donor scarcity curtailed the genetic and exposure-history diversity represented herein.

Genomic DNA from each subset was divided evenly over several immunoSEQ plates. The protocol was immunoSEQ multiplex PCR, while the TCRdb copy is restricted to in-frame clones and leaves out a portion. The sample holds more than 2 million clones; roughly 94% are singletons and the top ten take 1.1%. Naive CD8 cells lacked CD45RO and underwent positive selection for CCR7, leaving out terminally differentiated effector memory CD45RA+ cells. The material sequenced was naive CD8+ T cells sorted from blood. The sequence derives from a man aged 18 to 29 in good health. The chain employs TRBV4-1 and TRBJ2-1; the D call may be TRBD1 or TRBD2 (5 bases each). CDR3 sequence (DNA): TGCGCCAGCAGCCAACGGGACGGCTACAATGAGCAGTTCTTC. This encodes CASSQRDGYNEQFF.